This T cell receptor (beta chain) derives from a study of cytomegalovirus exposure and HLA in healthy donors. Study-wide background: Sequencing of approximately 190 million T cells in an earlier analysis found around 120 million unique TCR beta sequences. The study, taken as a whole, reports: TCR beta sequences reportedly predicted most subjects' HLA-A and HLA-B alleles accurately. In a later analysis, several top co-occurrence clusters appeared linked to parvovirus B19, influenza, CMV and Epstein-Barr virus. Sequencing had likely introduced a cluster of highly shared sequence variants as an artifact.

Primers: 60 Vbeta forward and 13 Jbeta reverse. The method was immunoSEQ multiplex PCR; TCRdb's version includes in-frame clones alone and lacks a portion of them. Among about 190,000 clones listed, roughly 80% were seen once. Germline CDR1 and CDR2: SNHLY and FYNNEI. V shed 8 bases and J 5 bases; nucleotides not matched to a gene: 10. This CDR3 comprises 14 residues. This clone was seen once. Its target is not known. This rearrangement joins TRBV2 to TRBJ2-7; 9 bases align to TRBD1. Sequences were obtained from PBMCs. The sequence came from a woman aged 18 to 35 in good health and CMV-seronegative. The CDR3 region is CASRRGTGLDEQYF. The CDR3 nucleotides are TGTGCCAGCCGGCGGGGGACAGGGTTAGACGAGCAGTACTTC.